The clone carrying this T cell receptor (beta chain) has a count of ten or more. This sample stems from a study of glioma-infiltrating T cells. Using RNA template, CDR3s of TCR alpha and beta were amplified with iRepertoire arm-PCR. One-step reverse transcription and amplification started from approximately 100-400 ng of tissue mRNA or PBMC total RNA. TCRdb ran MiXCR on the multiplex PCR reads and lists one entry per CDR3 protein. This repertoire shows 85,000 to 110,000 distinct CDR3 sequences, about 28% found once; its top ten account for 40% to 45%. The CDR3 spans 13 residues. V was trimmed by 7 bases and J by 0 bases, leaving 8 bases between them. Germline V gene data show CDR1 as MNHNS and CDR2 as SASEGT.

The chain carries TRBV6-1 and TRBJ2-3; D remains ambiguous. The sample taken for sequencing was glioma tissue, nonneoplastic brain tissue, or PBMCs (not recorded which). The clonotype comes from a human donor with low-grade glioma or glioblastoma, undergoing nonglioma brain surgery, or in good health (not recorded which). CDR3 coding DNA: TGTGCCAGCACGGATTCTAGCACAGATACGCAGTATTTT. Translating it yields CASTDSSTDTQYF.